This T cell receptor beta chain was captured in a study of blood T cell repertoires in COVID-19. In the study overall: Sample material is recorded as cDNA or gDNA derived from T cells, B-cell-depleted T cells, or PBMCs.

Study processing details: From reference gene primer amplification, estimates of nucleated cell counts were derived. Some clones are missing from TCRdb's copy, which holds only in-frame ones; the method was immunoSEQ multiplex PCR. V, J and clone size are taken as reported in that table, and D and trimming were inferred from the DNA itself. The repertoire holds around 260,000 clones, with over 80% as singletons. The CDR3 has 16 amino acids. Trimming took 2 bases from V and 3 from J; bases not matched to a gene: 3. CDR1 is SEHNR, CDR2 FQNEAQ, per germline (reference sequence). Sequencing was carried out using peripheral blood. The origin of this receptor is a woman in her 70s with COVID-19, enrolled during active disease. This chain joins TRBV7-9 and TRBJ2-3; 12 bases fit TRBD1. The CDR3 sequence is CASSLRDRGRTDTQYF. The CDR3 nucleotides read TGTGCCAGCAGCTTAAGGGACAGGGGGCGAACAGATACGCAGTATTTT.